This paragraph reports one TCR beta chain. Its antigen is undetermined. The templates were synthetic TCR analogs, and they were spiked into each PCR. Produced via immunoSEQ multiplex PCR; TCRdb's table is partial and in-frame only. The table includes about 95,000 clones, 90% detected once. Time point described: pretreatment peripheral blood. This sample was taken from a study of PD-L1 blockade in urothelial cancer. Study information: Reported median T cell count for blood samples was about 150,000. Findings of the study overall: In blood sampled pretreatment, TCR clonality below the median predicted better survival. The study found that durable-benefit patients expanded tumor-associated blood clones more at 3 weeks.

This clonotype originated in a man aged 55 to 70 with urothelial cancer. The sample was PBMCs, taken around atezolizumab (anti-PD-L1) treatment.

The CDR3 loop is CASSTTGGHNYGYTF. The CDR3 DNA reads TGTGCCAGTAGTACCACAGGGGGCCACAACTATGGCTACACCTTC. V usage is TRBV19 and J usage is TRBJ1-2; 9 nucleotides agree with TRBD1. V gave up 4 bases and J gave up 2 bases; unmatched junction bases: 5. The CDR3 runs 15 residues. From germline, CDR1 is LNHDA and CDR2 SQIVND (reference sequence).